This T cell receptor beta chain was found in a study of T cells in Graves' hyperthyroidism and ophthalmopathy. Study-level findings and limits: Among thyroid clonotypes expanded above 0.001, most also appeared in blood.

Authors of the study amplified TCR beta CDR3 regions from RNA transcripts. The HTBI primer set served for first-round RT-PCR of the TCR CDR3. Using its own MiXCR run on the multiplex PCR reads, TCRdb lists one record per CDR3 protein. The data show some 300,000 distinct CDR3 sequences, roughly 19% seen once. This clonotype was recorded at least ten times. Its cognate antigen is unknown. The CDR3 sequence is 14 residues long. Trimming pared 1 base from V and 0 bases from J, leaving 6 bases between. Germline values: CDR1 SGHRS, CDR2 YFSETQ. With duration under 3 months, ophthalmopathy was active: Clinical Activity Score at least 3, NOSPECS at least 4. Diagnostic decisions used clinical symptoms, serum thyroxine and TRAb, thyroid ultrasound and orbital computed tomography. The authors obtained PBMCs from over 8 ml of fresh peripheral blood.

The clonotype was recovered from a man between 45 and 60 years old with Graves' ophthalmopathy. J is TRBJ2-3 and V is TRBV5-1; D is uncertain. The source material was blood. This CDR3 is CASSLRPSTDTQYF. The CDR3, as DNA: TGCGCCAGCAGCTTGAGGCCAAGCACAGATACGCAGTATTTT.